The 6 T cell receptor beta chains below were found in one sample sequenced in a study of T cell responses to AZD1222 COVID-19 vaccine. Method: immunoSEQ multiplex PCR; TCRdb's copy keeps in-frame clones and lacks some. The sample carries over 90,000 clones, 90% recorded once. Sequencing was performed on peripheral blood, taken on day 0 of AZD1222 vaccination. These receptors came from an adult in good health.

The chain links TRBV7-8 to TRBJ2-2; 8 bases are shared with TRBD1. The CDR3 length is 17 residues. The V gene end was trimmed by 5 bases and the J gene end by 6 bases; junction bases not matched to a gene: 14. CDR1 and CDR2 from the germline V gene are SGHVS and FQNEAQ. The CDR3 nucleotides are TGTGCCAGCAGCCCCCGCGGCAGGGGGCAGGCCCCCGGGGAGCTGTTTTTT. Protein product: CASSPRGRGQAPGELFF.

CDR3 in amino acids: CASSVGGEDGYTF. The DNA of the CDR3 is TGTGCAAGTAGCGTTGGGGGGGAGGATGGCTACACCTTC. This rearrangement joins TRBV12-2 to TRBJ1-2. TRBV12-2 is termed a pseudogene. This CDR3 comprises 13 residues.

V usage is TRBV11-1 and J usage is TRBJ2-5; 8 bases map to TRBD1. The CDR3 covers 16 residues. With V trimmed by 5 bases and J by 2 bases, 10 bases remained unmatched. The germline CDR1 and CDR2 sequences are SGHAT and FQDESV (reference sequence). In DNA, the CDR3 is TGTGCCAGCAGCATACGACAGGGGAGGCGGCAAGAGACCCAGTACTTC. Encoded protein: CASSIRQGRRQETQYF.

This clone has just one count. The J gene is TRBJ2-7, the V gene TRBV11-2; the D gene is possibly TRBD1 (5 bases). V was trimmed by 4 bases and J by 1 base, leaving 14 bases between them. The CDR3 sequence is 15 residues long. Germline V lookup: CDR1 SGHAT, CDR2 FQNNGV. CDR3 bases: TGTGCCAGCAGCTACCCCCAGGCAGGGTCCTACGAGCAGTACTTC. The encoded protein is CASSYPQAGSYEQYF.

The sample holds one count of this clone. The chain combines TRBV5-1 with TRBJ1-4; D remains unclear. V was cut by 4 bases and J by 2 bases, with 9 bases left in between. The CDR3 runs to 14 residues. Germline V lookup: CDR1 SGHRS, CDR2 YFSETQ. CDR3 region: CASSGGRTNEKLFF. The CDR3 region has the DNA TGCGCCAGCAGCGGCGGACGGACTAATGAAAAACTGTTTTTT. Together with reference TRBV5-1 and TRBJ1-4, the CDR3 gives the full variable domain: KAGVTQTPRYLIKTRGQQVTLSCSPISGHRSVSWYQQTPGQGLQFLFEYFSETQRNKGNFPGRFSGRQFSNSRSEMNVSTLELGDSALYLCASSGGRTNEKLFFGSGTQLSVL.

The J gene is TRBJ2-3, the V gene TRBV10-3; D is tentatively TRBD1 or TRBD2 (5 bases each). This CDR3 spans 13 amino acids. With 6 bases removed from V and 2 bases from J, the gap between germline ends came to 9 bases. The germline V gene has CDR1 ENHRY and CDR2 SYGVKD. CDR3 in amino acids: CAISPGTTDTQYF. CDR3 DNA: TGTGCCATCAGCCCCGGGACCACAGATACGCAGTATTTT.